The clone carrying this TCR beta chain was found many times. As yet, its antigen is unknown. This CDR3 contains 15 residues. The germline gives CDR1 SGHVS, CDR2 FNYEAQ. V lost 5 bases, J lost 0 bases, and 14 bases lay in between. The sorting of naive CD8 T cells used the CD8+CD4-CCR7+CD45RA+ phenotype. The sample is drawn from a study of molecular identifiers for immune sequencing clone quantification. Overall study: Replicates partitioned RNA from about 20,000 or 100,000 naive CD8 cells into five parts, sequencing four. Study-level findings and limits: The share of molecules held by clones above 20 RNA copies was over 98% in effector cells and under 1% in naive cells. Highly expanded clone sizes could be underestimated by identical TCR molecules that share a barcode.

TCRdb called the PCR reads again in MiXCR, with one record for every CDR3 protein. Counted here are 85,000 to 100,000 distinct CDR3 sequences, 24% occurring once; the ten biggest clones make up around 0.92%. The TCR originated in a human donor in good health. Some libraries in this study had Jurkat cell RNA spiked in. The chain uses TRBV7-6 and TRBJ2-7; maybe TRBD2 (5 bases). Sequenced sample: naive CD8+ T cells from blood, with Jurkat cell RNA spiked in. Subset here: FACS-sorted CD8+CD4-CCR7+CD45RA+ naive T cells. The CDR3 sequence is CASSPSGYSSYEQYF. Here the CDR3 DNA reads TGTGCCAGCAGCCCGAGCGGATACAGCTCCTACGAGCAGTACTTC.